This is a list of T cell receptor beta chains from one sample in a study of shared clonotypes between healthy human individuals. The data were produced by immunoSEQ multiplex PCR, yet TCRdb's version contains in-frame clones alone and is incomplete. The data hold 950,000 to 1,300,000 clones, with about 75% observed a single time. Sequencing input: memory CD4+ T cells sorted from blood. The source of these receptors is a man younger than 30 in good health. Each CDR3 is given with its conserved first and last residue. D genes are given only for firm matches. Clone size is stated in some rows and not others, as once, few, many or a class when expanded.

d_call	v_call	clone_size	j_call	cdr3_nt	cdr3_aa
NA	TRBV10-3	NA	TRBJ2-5	TGTGCCATCAGTGAGTCCACAGGGAGTGAGACCCAGTACTTC	CAISESTGSETQYF
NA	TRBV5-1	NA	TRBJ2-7	TGCGCCAGCAGCCCGATAAGCGGGTACGAGCAGTACTTC	CASSPISGYEQYF
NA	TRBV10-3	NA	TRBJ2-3	TGTGCCATCAGTGAGTCTACAGGAGATACGCAGTATTTT	CAISESTGDTQYF
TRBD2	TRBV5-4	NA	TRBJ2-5	TGTGCCAGCAGCCCCAGCGGAATAGCGGGACTGGAGACCCAGTACTTC	CASSPSGIAGLETQYF
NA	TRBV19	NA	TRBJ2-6	TGTGCCAGTAGTCCCCGGGACTGGAGCTCTGGGGCCAACGTCCTGACTTTC	CASSPRDWSSGANVLTF
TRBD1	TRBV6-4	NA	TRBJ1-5	TGTGCCAGCAGTTTTTCGGACAGGAGCAATCAGCCCCAGCATTTT	CASSFSDRSNQPQHF
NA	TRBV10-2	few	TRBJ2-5	TGCGCCAGCAGCGACTTCGGACAGTCACAACGGGACCAGTACTTC	CASSDFGQSQRDQYF
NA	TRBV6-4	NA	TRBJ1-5	TGTGCCAGCACCCACCGCCAGGCGAGGGTTAATCAGCCCCAGCATTTT	CASTHRQARVNQPQHF
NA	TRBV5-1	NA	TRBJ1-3	TGCGCCAGCAGCTTGGCGGCTGGCGCCGGAAACACCATATATTTT	CASSLAAGAGNTIYF
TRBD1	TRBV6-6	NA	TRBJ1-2	TGTGCCAGCAGTCGGACAGGGGGGTATGGCTACACCTTC	CASSRTGGYGYTF
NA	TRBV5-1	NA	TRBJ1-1	TGCGCCAGCAGCTTTGGCGCCGGGACGGTGAACACTGAAGCTTTCTTT	CASSFGAGTVNTEAFF
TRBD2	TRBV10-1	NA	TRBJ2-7	TGCGCCAGCAGTGACCAGCGGGAGTCCTCCTACGAGCAGTACTTC	CASSDQRESSYEQYF
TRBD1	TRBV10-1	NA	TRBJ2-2	TGCGCCAGCGGACAGGGTTATGGCACCGGGGAGCTGTTTTTT	CASGQGYGTGELFF
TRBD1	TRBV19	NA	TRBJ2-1	TGTGCCAGTAGTATGGGGACAGCTTACAATGAGCAGTTCTTC	CASSMGTAYNEQFF
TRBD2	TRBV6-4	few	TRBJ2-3	TGTGCCAGCAGTGAGGGGGCTAGCGGGGCAGATACGCAGTATTTT	CASSEGASGADTQYF
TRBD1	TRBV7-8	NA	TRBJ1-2	TGTGCCAGCAGTCCCTCCCGGGACAGGATCAACTATGGCTACACCTTC	CASSPSRDRINYGYTF
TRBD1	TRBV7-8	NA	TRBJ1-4	TGTGCCAGCAGCTTATCAGGGGGGGAGGAAAAACTGTTTTTT	CASSLSGGEEKLFF
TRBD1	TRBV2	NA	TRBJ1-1	TGTGCCATCAGGGGGACAGGGACCACTGAAGCTTTCTTT	CAIRGTGTTEAFF
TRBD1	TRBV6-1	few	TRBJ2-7	TGTGCCAGCAGCCCAAGGACAGGGGGCGGGTACGAGCAGTACTTC	CASSPRTGGGYEQYF
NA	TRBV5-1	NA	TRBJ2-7	TGCGCCAGCAGCTCCCAGGCAGGGAGCTCCTACGAGCAGTACTTC	CASSSQAGSSYEQYF
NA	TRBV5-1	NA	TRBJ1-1	TGCGCCAGCTATCCGGCGGGATCTAACACTGAAGCTTTCTTT	CASYPAGSNTEAFF
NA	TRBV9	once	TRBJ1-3	TGTGCCAGCAGCCCAGACGGGCACTCTGGAAACACCATATATTTT	CASSPDGHSGNTIYF
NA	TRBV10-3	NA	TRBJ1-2	TGTGCCATCAGTGAAAAGGGAACTAACTATGGCTACACCTTC	CAISEKGTNYGYTF
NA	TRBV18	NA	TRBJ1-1	TGTGCCAGCTCACCACTGCCCCCTGGGCGCACTGAAGCTTTCTTT	CASSPLPPGRTEAFF
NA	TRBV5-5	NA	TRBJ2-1	TGTGCCAGCAGCTTGGCCCTCGGTGAGCAGTTCTTC	CASSLALGEQFF
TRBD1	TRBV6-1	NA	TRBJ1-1	TGTGCCAGCAGTGAAAGAACGGGACAGGCCCCCACTGAAGCTTTCTTT	CASSERTGQAPTEAFF